Following are 10 T cell receptor beta chains from one sample sequenced in a study of T cell responses to AZD1222 COVID-19 vaccine. Profiled with immunoSEQ multiplex PCR; TCRdb holds only in-frame clones, not every one. Of roughly 140,000 clones in the sample, 80% to 95% were seen once. Material: peripheral blood, obtained 28 days after the second AZD1222 dose. The receptors were gathered from an adult who received the AZD1222 COVID-19 vaccine.

The V gene is TRBV25-1, the J gene TRBJ2-3; D possibly uses TRBD1 or TRBD2 (7 bases each). Trimming left V 5 bases short and J 2 bases short, with 20 bases between. The CDR3 covers 17 residues. The germline gives CDR1 MGHDK, CDR2 SYGVNS. CDR3 sequence (DNA): TGTGCCAGCAGTCAGAAAGGGAGGGGGCGCGACACAGATACGCAGTATTTT. It translates to CASSQKGRGRDTDTQYF. Supplemented by reference TRBV25-1 and TRBJ2-3, the full variable domain reads EADIYQTPRYLVIGTGKKITLECSQTMGHDKMYWYQQDPGMELHLIHYSYGVNSTEKGDLSSESTVSRIRTEHFPLTLESARPSHTSQYLCASSQKGRGRDTDTQYFGPGTRLTVL.

The J gene is TRBJ2-7, the V gene TRBV5-1, with a tentative D call TRBD2 (5 bases). Looked up from germline, CDR1 is SGHRS and CDR2 is YFSETQ. There are 16 residues in the CDR3. The V end was cut by 0 bases, the J end by 1 base, with 14 bases between. Here the CDR3 reads CASSLESPGVSYEQYF. For the CDR3, the DNA is TGCGCCAGCAGCTTGGAATCGCCCGGGGTTTCCTACGAGCAGTACTTC.

CDR3 DNA sequence: TGTGCCAGCAGTTATTTCAGTATGAACACTGAAGCTTTCTTT. Amino acids: CASSYFSMNTEAFF. V gene TRBV6-5 combines with J gene TRBJ1-1; no clear D. Germline CDR1 MNHEY, CDR2 SVGAGI. CDR3 length equals 14 residues. The V and J ends lost 3 bases and 0 bases respectively, with 8 bases between them.

V and J are TRBV5-1 and TRBJ1-6; 10 bases are a match to TRBD1. The CDR3 spans 15 residues. V dropped 6 bases and J dropped 10; count of bases not matched to a gene: 10. From germline, CDR1 is SGHRS and CDR2 YFSETQ. The CDR3 bases are TGCGCCAGCACGACTTCCGGGACAGGGGAATCACCCCTCCACTTT. Protein sequence: CASTTSGTGESPLHF. Complete variable domain (other parts from reference TRBV5-1 and TRBJ1-6): KAGVTQTPRYLIKTRGQQVTLSCSPISGHRSVSWYQQTPGQGLQFLFEYFSETQRNKGNFPGRFSGRQFSNSRSEMNVSTLELGDSALYLCASTTSGTGESPLHFGNGTRLTVT.

This chain connects TRBV2 to TRBJ1-5, with no clear D. Germline lookup yields CDR1 SNHLY and CDR2 FYNNEI. V lost 5 bases and J 1 base, leaving 12 bases between the germline ends. There are 15 residues in the CDR3. The CDR3 is CASSSDRLSNQPQHF. In DNA form, the CDR3 reads TGTGCCAGCAGTTCGGACCGCCTAAGCAATCAGCCCCAGCATTTT.

The chain has TRBV7-6 and TRBJ1-1; D gene uncertain. The germline V gene encodes CDR1 SGHVS and CDR2 FNYEAQ. This CDR3 comprises 13 residues. The ends were cut back, 4 bases at V and 11 bases at J, with 17 bases in the middle. The CDR3, as DNA: TGTGCCAGCAGCTCGGGCGTTCTTTTAGACGCTTTCTTT. This codes for CASSSGVLLDAFF.

Of note for this clone: Germline is not matched at one junction end, which may reflect a read error. The chain has TRBV11-2 and TRBJ2-7; 7 bases are a match to TRBD1. The CDR3 loop spans 13 amino acids. Germline V gene lookup returns CDR1 SGHAT and CDR2 FQNNGV. CDR3 nucleotide sequence: TGTGCCAGTAGCTCGACAGGGAATAACGAGCAGTACTTC. This codes for CASSSTGNNEQYF.

The rearrangement links TRBV14 to TRBJ1-6; 7 positions match TRBD1. CDR3 size: 13 residues. With 4 bases clipped from V and 7 bases from J, the junction kept 1 base outside the gene matches. CDR1 is SGHDN, CDR2 FVKESK, per germline. CDR3 sequence: CASSLTGNSPLHF. The CDR3 coding sequence is TGTGCCAGCAGCCTGACAGGGAATTCACCCCTCCACTTT.

This clone was detected only once. The chain recombines TRBV27 with TRBJ1-4, with D possibly being TRBD1 (6 bases). CDR3 length: 15 amino acids. The V gene lost 6 bases and the J gene lost 3 bases, with 14 bases spanning the gap. Per germline, CDR1 MNHEY and CDR2 SMNVEV (reference sequence). The CDR3 nucleotides are TGTGCCAGCAGACAAACAGGGAGTGCTAATGAAAAACTGTTTTTT. Its protein product is CASRQTGSANEKLFF. Drawing the rest from reference TRBV27 and TRBJ1-4, the complete variable domain is EAQVTQNPRYLITVTGKKLTVTCSQNMNHEYMSWYRQDPGLGLRQIYYSMNVEVTDKGDVPEGYKVSRKEKRNFPLILESPSPNQTSLYFCASRQTGSANEKLFFGSGTQLSVL.

As regards this clone: Relative to the germline gene, one junction end is altered; a read error may explain this. V and J are TRBV7-9 and TRBJ1-3; D gene ambiguous. The germline gives CDR1 SEHNR, CDR2 FQNEAQ (reference sequence). The CDR3 has 14 residues. The CDR3 reads CASGFDTSGNTIYF. The CDR3 nucleotides are TGTGCCAGCGGCTTCGACACCTCTGGAAACACCATATATTTT. Using reference TRBV7-9 and TRBJ1-3 for the parts outside the CDR3, the full variable domain is DTGVSQNPRHKITKRGQNVTFRCDPISEHNRLYWYRQTLGQGPEFLTYFQNEAQLEKSRLLSDRFSAERPKGSFSTLEIQRTEQGDSAMYLCASGFDTSGNTIYFGEGSWLTVV.